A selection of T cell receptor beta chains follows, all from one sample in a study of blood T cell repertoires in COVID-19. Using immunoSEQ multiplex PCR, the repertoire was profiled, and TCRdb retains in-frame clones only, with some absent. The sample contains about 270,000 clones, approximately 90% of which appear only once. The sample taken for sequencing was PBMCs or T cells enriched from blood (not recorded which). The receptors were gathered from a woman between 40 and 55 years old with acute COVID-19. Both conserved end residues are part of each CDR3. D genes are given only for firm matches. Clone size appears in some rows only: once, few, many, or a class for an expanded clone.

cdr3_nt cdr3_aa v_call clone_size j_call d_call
TGCGCCAGCAGCCAAGGGCGGGGGCAGAACACTGAAGCTTTCTTT CASSQGRGQNTEAFF TRBV4-1 - TRBJ1-1 -
TGTGCCACCACTAGGGACAGGTCCACAGATACGCAGTATTTT CATTRDRSTDTQYF TRBV2 - TRBJ2-3 TRBD1
TGTGCCACCCGACCCCTAGTAGTCCCCTACGAGCAGTACTTC CATRPLVVPYEQYF TRBV5-8 - TRBJ2-7 -
TGTGCCAGTAGTACCGGACTCCAGCCCCAGCATTTT CASSTGLQPQHF TRBV19 - TRBJ1-5 -
TGTGCCACCAGTGAACACACGAGACTAGTCTTGTGCAATGAGCAGTTCTTC CATSEHTRLVLCNEQFF TRBV24-1 - TRBJ2-1 -
TGTGCCACCAGGGGGGGGGCGGCGTCGGGGACGTACTTC CATRGGAASGTYF TRBV28 - TRBJ2-7 -
TGTGCCAGCAGCACCGACAGGGGAGGAGAGGGTGGCTACACCTTC CASSTDRGGEGGYTF TRBV6-5 once TRBJ1-2 TRBD1
TGCGCCAGCAGCCTTGGGGACATCACCGGGGAGCTGTTTTTT CASSLGDITGELFF TRBV5-1 - TRBJ2-2 -
TGTGCCAGCAGCCTGAGGAACACTGAAGCTTTCTTT CASSLRNTEAFF TRBV3-1/TRBV3-2 - TRBJ1-1 -
TGTGCCAGCAGCTTACAGGGGTTTCCCTATGGCTACACCTTC CASSLQGFPYGYTF TRBV7-2 - TRBJ1-2 -
TGTGCCAGCAGCCCTGGAGTGGCGCAGTATTTT CASSPGVAQYF TRBV3-1/TRBV3-2 - TRBJ2-3 -
TGTGCCAGCAGGAGAACTTGGACAGTTACCTACGAGCAGTACTTC CASRRTWTVTYEQYF TRBV2 - TRBJ2-7 -
TGTGCCAGCAGTGCCGAGGGGGTGAACACTGAAGCTTTCTTT CASSAEGVNTEAFF TRBV2 - TRBJ1-1 -
TGTGCCAGCAGCCTTTGGACAGGAACGAACACTGAAGCTTTCTTT CASSLWTGTNTEAFF TRBV5-6 - TRBJ1-1 TRBD1
TGTGCCAGCAGTTTGCGACCAGCCGCCGGGTACGAGCAGTACTTC CASSLRPAAGYEQYF TRBV27 - TRBJ2-7 -